This T cell receptor (beta chain) stems from a study of monozygotic twins with inflammatory bowel disease. Findings and limits, study-wide: Especially with disease activity, IBD patients shared fewer clonotypes with others than healthy twins did.

Germline V CDR1 and CDR2: DFQATT, SNEGSKA (reference sequence). CDR3 size: 12 residues. Using eight separate reactions per sample, the authors generated cDNA. UMIs bearing a 6-nucleotide sample barcode were added through template switching. Two nested PCRs, run for roughly 15 and 9 cycles, were applied to TCRalpha and TCRbeta cDNA. No DNA is given; TCRdb re-called the 5' RACE reads and lists each CDR3 protein once. Recorded for this sample: around 450,000 distinct CDR3 sequences. As to this clonotype: Its target is not known.

The chain carries TRBV20-1 and TRBJ2-5; lacking DNA, the TRBD1 call made by TCRdb goes unchecked. Sequenced: blood. The TCR comes from a human donor with ulcerative colitis or Crohn's disease, or a healthy co-twin of an affected twin (not recorded which). CDR3 protein: CSARQGGETQYF.